The clone carrying this T cell receptor beta chain was observed many times. Its target is unknown. Out of 8.5 to 10 ml of fresh peripheral blood came the PBMCs. RNA transcripts were the template for amplifying TCR beta CDR3 regions. The primer set for the first-round RT-PCR of the TCR CDR3 was HTBI. TCRdb itself ran the multiplex PCR reads through MiXCR, one entry per CDR3 protein. The profile shows fewer than 400,000 distinct CDR3 sequences, approximately 14% of them singletons. The data derive from a study of T cells in Graves' hyperthyroidism and ophthalmopathy. Study conclusions and caveats: In simple terms, a model built on 13 V-J features told ophthalmopathy apart from stable hyperthyroidism.

CDR3 size: 17 residues. Germline V lookup: CDR1 MNHEY, CDR2 SMNVEV (reference sequence). The V and J ends lost 2 bases and 1 base respectively, with 17 bases between them. Sequencing used blood. The sequence derives from a woman aged 18-29 years with Graves' hyperthyroidism that later progressed to Graves' ophthalmopathy. V is TRBV27 and J is TRBJ1-1; D call uncertain. Here the CDR3 DNA reads TGTGCCAGCAGTTTACCTAAAGACGGGTCTGGGAACACTGAAGCTTTCTTT. Translation: CASSLPKDGSGNTEAFF.